This T cell receptor beta chain came from a study of T cells in Graves' hyperthyroidism and ophthalmopathy. RNA transcripts gave rise to amplified TCR beta CDR3 regions. First-round RT-PCR targeting the TCR CDR3 was performed with the HTBI primer set. TCRdb reprocessed the multiplex PCR reads via MiXCR and lists one record per CDR3 protein. The sample lists 640,000 or so distinct CDR3 sequences, approximately 14% occurring once. Notes on the study in general: Among clonotypes expanded in thyroid above 0.001, most were also found in blood.

V shed 0 bases and J 2 bases; nucleotides not matched to a gene: 9. The CDR3 loop spans 17 amino acids. Germline loops: CDR1 DFQATT, CDR2 SNEGSKA (reference sequence). A remark on this clonotype: As yet, its antigen is unknown.

The receptor comes from a woman aged 18-29 years with Graves' ophthalmopathy. Sequences were obtained from blood. The chain carries TRBV20-1 and TRBJ2-7; 11 nucleotides agree with TRBD2. The CDR3 DNA is TGCAGTGCTAGAGATCTCGGACTAGCGGGCACCCCCTACGAGCAGTACTTC. This translates into CSARDLGLAGTPYEQYF.